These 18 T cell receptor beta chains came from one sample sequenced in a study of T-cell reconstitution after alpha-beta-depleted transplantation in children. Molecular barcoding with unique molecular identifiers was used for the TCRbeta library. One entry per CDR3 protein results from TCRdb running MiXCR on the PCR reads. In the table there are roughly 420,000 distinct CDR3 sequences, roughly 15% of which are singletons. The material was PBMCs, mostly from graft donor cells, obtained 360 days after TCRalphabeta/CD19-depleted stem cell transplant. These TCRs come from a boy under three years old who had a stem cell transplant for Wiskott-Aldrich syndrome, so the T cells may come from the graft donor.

CDR3 sequence: CASSPISGRRYNEQFF. The DNA for the CDR3 is TGTGCCAGCAGCCCCATCAGCGGAAGACGCTACAATGAGCAGTTCTTC. This sequence joins TRBV7-9 and TRBJ2-1, with D tentatively TRBD2 (5 bases). CDR3 length: 16 residues. With 5 bases removed from V and 3 bases from J, the gap between germline ends came to 17 bases. The germline gives CDR1 SEHNR, CDR2 FQNEAQ (reference sequence).

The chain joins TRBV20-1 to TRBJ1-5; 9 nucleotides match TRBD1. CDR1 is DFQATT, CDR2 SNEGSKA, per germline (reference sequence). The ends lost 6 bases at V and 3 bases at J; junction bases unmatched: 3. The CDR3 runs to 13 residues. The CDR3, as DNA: TGCAGTGCCGGGACAGGGATCAATCAGCCCCAGCATTTT. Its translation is CSAGTGINQPQHF.

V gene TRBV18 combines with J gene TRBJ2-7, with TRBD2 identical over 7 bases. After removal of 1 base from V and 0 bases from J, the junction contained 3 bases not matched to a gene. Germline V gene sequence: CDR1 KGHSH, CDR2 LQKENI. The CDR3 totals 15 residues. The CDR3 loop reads CASSPLPSGSYEQYF. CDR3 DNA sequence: TGTGCCAGCTCACCACTTCCTAGCGGCTCCTACGAGCAGTACTTC.

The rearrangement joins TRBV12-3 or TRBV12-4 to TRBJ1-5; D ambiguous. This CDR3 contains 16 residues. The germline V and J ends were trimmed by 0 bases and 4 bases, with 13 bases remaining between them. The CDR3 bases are TGTGCCAGCAGTTTAGCGTTGGGGAAATGGAATCAGCCCCAGCATTTT. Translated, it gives CASSLALGKWNQPQHF.

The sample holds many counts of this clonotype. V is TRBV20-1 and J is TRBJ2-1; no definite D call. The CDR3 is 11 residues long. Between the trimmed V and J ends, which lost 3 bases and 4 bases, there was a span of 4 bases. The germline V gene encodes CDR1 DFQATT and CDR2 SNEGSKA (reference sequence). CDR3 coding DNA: TGCAGTGCTAGCCGTTACAATGAGCAGTTCTTC. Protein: CSASRYNEQFF.

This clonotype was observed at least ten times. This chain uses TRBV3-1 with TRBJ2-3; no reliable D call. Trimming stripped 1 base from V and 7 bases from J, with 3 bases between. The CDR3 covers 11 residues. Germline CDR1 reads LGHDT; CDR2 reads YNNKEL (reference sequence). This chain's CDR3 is CASSQANTQYF. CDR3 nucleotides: TGTGCCAGCAGCCAAGCAAATACGCAGTATTTT.

The CDR3 sequence is CATSEPGQAYEQYF. The CDR3 region has the DNA TGTGCCACCAGTGAACCGGGACAGGCCTACGAGCAGTACTTC. The rearrangement uses TRBV24-1 and TRBJ2-7, with TRBD1 matching over 8 bases. V was clipped by 4 bases and J by 2 bases; unmatched bases: 3. CDR1 is KGHDR, CDR2 SFDVKD, per germline. This CDR3 has 14 residues.

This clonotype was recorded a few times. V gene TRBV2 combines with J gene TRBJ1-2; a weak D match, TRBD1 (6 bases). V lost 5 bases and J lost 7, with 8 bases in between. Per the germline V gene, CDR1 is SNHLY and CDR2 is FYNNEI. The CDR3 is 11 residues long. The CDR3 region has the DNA TGTGCCAGCAGTTGGACAGTTGGCTACACCTTC. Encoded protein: CASSWTVGYTF. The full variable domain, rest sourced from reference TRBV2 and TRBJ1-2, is EPEVTQTPSHQVTQMGQEVILRCVPISNHLYFYWYRQILGQKVEFLVSFYNNEISEKSEIFDDQFSVERPDGSNFTLKIRSTKLEDSAMYFCASSWTVGYTFGSGTRLTVV.

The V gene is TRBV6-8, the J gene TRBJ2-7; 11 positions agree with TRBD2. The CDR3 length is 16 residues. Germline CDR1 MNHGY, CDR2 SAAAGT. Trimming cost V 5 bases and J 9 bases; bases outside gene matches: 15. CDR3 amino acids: CASSHPGTSGWLGQYF. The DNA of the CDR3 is TGTGCCAGCAGTCACCCCGGGACTAGCGGCTGGCTGGGGCAGTACTTC.

CDR3 bases: TGCGCCAGCAGCTTCGGCGCAGCCCTGGAGAAAAACATTCAGTACTTC. Encoded protein: CASSFGAALEKNIQYF. The chain joins TRBV5-1 to TRBJ2-4; D is unresolved. Deletions cut 2 bases from V and 4 bases from J, with 16 bases between. The germline V gene encodes CDR1 SGHRS and CDR2 YFSETQ. The CDR3 spans 16 residues.

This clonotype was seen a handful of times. This CDR3 reads CSVEGRVADTQYF. CDR3 DNA sequence: TGCAGCGTTGAAGGCAGGGTAGCAGATACGCAGTATTTT. V is TRBV29-1 and J is TRBJ2-3; D is possibly TRBD1 (5 bases). Germline V gives CDR1 SQVTM, CDR2 ANQGSEA. The length of the CDR3 is 13 residues. V was clipped by 1 base and J by 4 bases, with 9 bases between them.

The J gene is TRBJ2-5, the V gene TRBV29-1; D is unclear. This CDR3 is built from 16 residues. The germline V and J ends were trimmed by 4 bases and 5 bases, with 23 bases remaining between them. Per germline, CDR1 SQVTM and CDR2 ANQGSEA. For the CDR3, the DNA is TGCAGCGTTGCACGGCCACCGGTATTGAAAGGGGAGACCCAGTACTTC. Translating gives CSVARPPVLKGETQYF.

Written as DNA, the CDR3 is TGTGCCAGCAGTTTAATCGGGACTAGTAATCAGCAGTACTTC. This sequence encodes CASSLIGTSNQQYF. The chain links TRBV13 to TRBJ2-7; 8 bases line up with TRBD2. Germline V gene lookup returns CDR1 PRHDT and CDR2 FYEKMQ (reference sequence). This CDR3 region has 14 residues. The V gene end was trimmed by 6 bases and the J gene end by 8 bases; junction bases not matched to a gene: 12.

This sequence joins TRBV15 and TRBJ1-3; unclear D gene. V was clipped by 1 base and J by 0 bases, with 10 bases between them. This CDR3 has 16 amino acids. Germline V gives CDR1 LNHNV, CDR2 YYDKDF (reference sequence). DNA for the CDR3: TGTGCCACCAGCAGAGGGGCCAAGGGCTCTGGAAACACCATATATTTT. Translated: CATSRGAKGSGNTIYF.

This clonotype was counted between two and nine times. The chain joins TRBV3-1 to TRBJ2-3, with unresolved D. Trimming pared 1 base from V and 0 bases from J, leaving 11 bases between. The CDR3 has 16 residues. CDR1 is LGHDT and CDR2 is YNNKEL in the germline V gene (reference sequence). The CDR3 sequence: CASSQAGTLSTDTQYF. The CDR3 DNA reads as TGTGCCAGCAGCCAAGCAGGCACCCTTAGCACAGATACGCAGTATTTT.

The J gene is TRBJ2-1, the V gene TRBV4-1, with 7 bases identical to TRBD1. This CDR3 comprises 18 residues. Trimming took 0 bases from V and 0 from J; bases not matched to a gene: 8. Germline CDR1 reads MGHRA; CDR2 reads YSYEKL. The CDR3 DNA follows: TGCGCCAGCAGCCAAGAGGGGGACAGCTCCCTCTCCTACAATGAGCAGTTCTTC. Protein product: CASSQEGDSSLSYNEQFF.

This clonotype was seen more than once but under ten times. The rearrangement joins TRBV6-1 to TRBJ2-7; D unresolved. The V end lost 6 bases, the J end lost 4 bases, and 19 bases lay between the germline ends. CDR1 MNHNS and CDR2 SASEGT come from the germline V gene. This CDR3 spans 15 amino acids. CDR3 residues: CASSSRDRRRYEQYF. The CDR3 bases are TGTGCCAGCAGCTCCCGCGACCGACGGCGTTACGAGCAGTACTTC.

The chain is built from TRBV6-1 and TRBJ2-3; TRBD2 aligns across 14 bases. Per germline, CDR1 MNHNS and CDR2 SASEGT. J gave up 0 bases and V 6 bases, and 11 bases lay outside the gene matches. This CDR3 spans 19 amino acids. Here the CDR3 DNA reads TGTGCCAGCAGCTTTAGACTAGCGGGGGGGTATCCCAGCACAGATACGCAGTATTTT. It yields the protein CASSFRLAGGYPSTDTQYF.